These 17 T cell receptor beta chains originate from one sample sequenced in a study of T cell changes during pregnancy in multiple sclerosis. Data came from immunoSEQ multiplex PCR; TCRdb stores just in-frame clones and leaves some out. The sample carries tens of thousands of clones, 90% recorded once. Sequencing was performed on CD4+ T cells from peripheral blood mononuclear cells, taken before pregnancy. These receptors were taken from a female donor with multiple sclerosis, enrolled in a pregnancy study.

This clone was seen only once. This chain connects TRBV27 to TRBJ1-5, with 9 bases that match TRBD1. Germline CDR1 MNHEY, CDR2 SMNVEV (reference sequence). The CDR3 runs to 13 residues. The V and J ends lost 6 bases and 4 bases, in that order; junction bases with no gene match: 1. The CDR3 loop reads CASRDRGNQPQHF. As DNA, the CDR3 is TGTGCCAGCAGAGACAGGGGGAATCAGCCCCAGCATTTT.

V gene TRBV7-2 combines with J gene TRBJ1-5; D remains unclear. Germline V gene lookup returns CDR1 SGHTA and CDR2 FQGNSA. The CDR3 loop spans 13 amino acids. The ends were cut back, 3 bases at V and 2 bases at J, with 5 bases in the middle. The CDR3 nucleotides are TGTGCCAGCAGCTTTTCAGGCAATCAGCCCCAGCATTTT. Residues: CASSFSGNQPQHF.

The chain joins TRBV15 to TRBJ2-7, with a possible D match to TRBD2 (6 bases). This CDR3 is built from 12 residues. Germline CDR1 reads LNHNV; CDR2 reads YYDKDF (reference sequence). Trimming pared 8 bases from V and 0 bases from J, leaving 8 bases between. CDR3 protein: CATAGSSYEQYF. In nucleotides, the CDR3 is TGTGCCACCGCGGGGAGCTCCTACGAGCAGTACTTC. Variable domain in full (rest from reference TRBV15 and TRBJ2-7): DAMVIQNPRYQVTQFGKPVTLSCSQTLNHNVMYWYQQKSSQAPKLLFHYYDKDFNNEADTPDNFQSRRPNTSFCFLDIRSPGLGDTAMYLCATAGSSYEQYFGPGTRLTVT.

The rearrangement uses TRBV7-8 and TRBJ2-1; TRBD1 agrees at 7 bases. The V gene end was trimmed by 5 bases and the J gene end by 7 bases; junction bases not matched to a gene: 8. The CDR3 is 14 amino acids. Germline V gene data show CDR1 as SGHVS and CDR2 as FQNEAQ. CDR3 sequence: CASSLRYRGNEQFF. Written as DNA, the CDR3 is TGTGCCAGCAGCCTCCGATACAGGGGAAATGAGCAGTTCTTC. The full variable domain, with the rest looked up from reference TRBV7-8 and TRBJ2-1, is GAGVSQSPRYKVAKRGQDVALRCDPISGHVSLFWYQQALGQGPEFLTYFQNEAQLDKSGLPSDRFFAERPEGSVSTLKIQRTQQEDSAVYLCASSLRYRGNEQFFGPGTRLTVL.

The chain uses TRBV21-1 and TRBJ2-7; the D call in the table, TRBD2, was not verified against the DNA. TRBV21-1 is a recognized pseudogene. The CDR3 consists of 18 residues. CDR3 loop: CASSKEGGAGNRGGEQYF. As DNA, the CDR3 is TGTGCCAGCAGCAAAGAGGGTGGGGCAGGGAATCGGGGAGGCGAGCAGTACTTC.

The rearrangement links TRBV7-2 to TRBJ2-1; 9 positions match TRBD2. This CDR3 spans 15 amino acids. CDR1 and CDR2 from the germline V gene are SGHTA and FQGNSA. J gave up 6 bases and V 5 bases, and 8 bases lay outside the gene matches. DNA for the CDR3: TGTGCCAGCAGCCTTAGCGGGAGTAAGGTCAATGAGCAGTTCTTC. Translating gives CASSLSGSKVNEQFF.

This sequence joins TRBV5-4 and TRBJ2-1; the match to TRBD1 covers 7 bases. CDR3 length: 15 amino acids. CDR1 is SGHNT and CDR2 is YYREEE in the germline V gene (reference sequence). V was clipped by 7 bases and J by 0 bases; unmatched bases: 7. CDR3 amino acids: CASGKGGSSYNEQFF. CDR3 in DNA: TGTGCCAGCGGCAAAGGGGGCAGCTCCTACAATGAGCAGTTCTTC.

The chain joins TRBV11-2 to TRBJ2-5, with a tentative D call TRBD1 (6 bases). V was clipped by 0 bases and J by 5 bases, with 13 bases between them. The CDR3 sequence is 15 residues long. Germline CDR1 and CDR2: SGHAT and FQNNGV. This CDR3 is CASSLDVGRGETQYF. In DNA form, the CDR3 reads TGTGCCAGCAGCTTAGATGTGGGCAGGGGTGAGACCCAGTACTTC.

This chain uses TRBV10-3 with TRBJ2-2; TRBD1 matches at 8 bases. The CDR3 is 15 amino acids. The V gene's germline CDR1 is ENHRY and CDR2 SYGVKD. The J segment lost 2 bases and the V segment lost 7 bases, leaving 6 bases of the junction unmatched. CDR3 sequence: CAINKQGANTGELFF. CDR3 coding DNA: TGTGCCATCAATAAGCAGGGGGCTAACACCGGGGAGCTGTTTTTT.

The rearrangement links TRBV6-4 to TRBJ1-5; tentatively, D is TRBD1 (5 bases). With 7 bases removed from V and 2 bases from J, the gap between germline ends came to 27 bases. Germline-derived CDR1 and CDR2 are MRHNA and SNTAGT. The CDR3 has 19 amino acids. The CDR3 DNA is TGTGCCAGCAAATACCGGGGAGGGGTTGGGGACGAGTGCAATCAGCCCCAGCATTTT. It encodes CASKYRGGVGDECNQPQHF.

The chain has TRBV18 and TRBJ1-1; TRBD1 is a possible D gene (5 bases). Trimming stripped 3 bases from V and 6 bases from J, with 8 bases between. Germline assignment: CDR1 KGHSH and CDR2 LQKENI. CDR3 length: 12 amino acids. CDR3 loop: CASSPQGSEAFF. The CDR3, as DNA: TGTGCCAGCTCACCCCAGGGATCTGAAGCTTTCTTT.

The chain couples TRBV7-9 to TRBJ2-1, with D perhaps TRBD2 (5 bases). Germline-derived CDR1 and CDR2 are SEHNR and FQNEAQ (reference sequence). The CDR3 has 16 residues. Deletions cut 5 bases from V and 6 bases from J, with 20 bases between. CDR3 protein: CASSRSTQTSSNEQFF. As DNA, the CDR3 is TGTGCCAGCAGCCGAAGTACCCAAACTAGTTCCAATGAGCAGTTCTTC.

The rearrangement links TRBV27 to TRBJ1-4, with 8 bases identical to TRBD1. CDR1 MNHEY and CDR2 SMNVEV come from the germline V gene (reference sequence). Unmatched junction bases numbered 12, after V lost 6 bases and J lost 0 bases. The CDR3 runs to 18 residues. This chain's CDR3 is CASRKDRGPRATNEKLFF. The DNA of the CDR3 is TGTGCCAGCAGAAAAGACAGGGGACCTCGTGCAACTAATGAAAAACTGTTTTTT.

The CDR3 DNA follows: TGTGCCAGCAGTTTATACCACATCGTAAGGGGAGATACGCAGTATTTT. Translation: CASSLYHIVRGDTQYF. The chain is built from TRBV28 and TRBJ2-3; weak D call: TRBD1 (5 bases). Deletions cut 1 base from V and 5 bases from J, with 16 bases between. The CDR3 runs to 16 residues. Germline CDR1 MDHEN, CDR2 SYDVKM.

This clone came up once. This chain connects TRBV7-8 to TRBJ2-1; 11 bases align to TRBD2. The junction had 6 bases not matched to a gene; V was cut back by 2 bases and J by 15 bases. CDR1 is SGHVS, CDR2 FQNEAQ, per germline. The CDR3 runs 13 residues. CDR3 residues: CASSLSLAGGRFF. CDR3 nucleotide sequence: TGTGCCAGCAGCTTATCCCTAGCGGGAGGTCGGTTCTTC.

The chain is built from TRBV7-9 and TRBJ2-2; TRBD2 is a possible D gene (6 bases). Trimming removed 5 bases at V and 5 bases at J, with 15 bases between. The CDR3 totals 15 residues. Germline CDR1 is SEHNR and CDR2 is FQNEAQ (reference sequence). CDR3 coding DNA: TGTGCCAGCAGCCTAGGACCAGGAGGGACCGGGGAGCTGTTTTTT. Amino acid sequence: CASSLGPGGTGELFF.

The chain couples TRBV11-2 to TRBJ2-2; 8 bases match TRBD1. Germline trimming cut 2 bases from V and 6 bases from J; bases unmatched to any gene: 5. Germline CDR1 is SGHAT and CDR2 is FQNNGV. The CDR3 is 15 residues long. CDR3 coding DNA: TGTGCCAGCAGCTTAATCAGGGGGCCCGCCGGGGAGCTGTTTTTT. This sequence encodes CASSLIRGPAGELFF.